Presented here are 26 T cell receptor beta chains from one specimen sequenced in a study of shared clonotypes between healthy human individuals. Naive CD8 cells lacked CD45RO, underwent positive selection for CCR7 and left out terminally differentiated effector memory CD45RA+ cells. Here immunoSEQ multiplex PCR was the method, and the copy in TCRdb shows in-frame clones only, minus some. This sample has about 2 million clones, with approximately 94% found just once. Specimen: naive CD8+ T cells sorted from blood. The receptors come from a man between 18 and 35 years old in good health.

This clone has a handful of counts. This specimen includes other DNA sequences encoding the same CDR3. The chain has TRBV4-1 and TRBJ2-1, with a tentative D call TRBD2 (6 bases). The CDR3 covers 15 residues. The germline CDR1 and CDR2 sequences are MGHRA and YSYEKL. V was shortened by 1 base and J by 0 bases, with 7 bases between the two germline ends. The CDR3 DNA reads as TGCGCCAGCAGCCAAGTCGGGGGCTCCTACAATGAGCAGTTCTTC. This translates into CASSQVGGSYNEQFF.

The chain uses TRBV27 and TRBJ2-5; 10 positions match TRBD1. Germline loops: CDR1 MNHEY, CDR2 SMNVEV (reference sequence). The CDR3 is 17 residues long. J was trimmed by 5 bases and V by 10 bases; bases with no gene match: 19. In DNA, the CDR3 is TGTGCCACCAGCCTTATTGGAGGGACAGGGGCCCGGGAGACCCAGTACTTC. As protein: CATSLIGGTGARETQYF.

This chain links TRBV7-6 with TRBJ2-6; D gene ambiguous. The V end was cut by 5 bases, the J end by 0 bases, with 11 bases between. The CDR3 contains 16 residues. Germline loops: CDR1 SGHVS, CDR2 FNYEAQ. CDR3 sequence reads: CASSPTLSSGANVLTF. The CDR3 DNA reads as TGTGCCAGCAGCCCCACGCTGAGCTCTGGGGCCAACGTCCTGACTTTC.

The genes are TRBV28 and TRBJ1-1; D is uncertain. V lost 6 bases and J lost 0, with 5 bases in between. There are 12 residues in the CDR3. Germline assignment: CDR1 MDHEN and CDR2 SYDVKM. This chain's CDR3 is CASRLVNTEAFF. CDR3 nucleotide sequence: TGTGCCAGCAGATTGGTGAACACTGAAGCTTTCTTT. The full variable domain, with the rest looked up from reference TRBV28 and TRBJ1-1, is DVKVTQSSRYLVKRTGEKVFLECVQDMDHENMFWYRQDPGLGLRLIYFSYDVKMKEKGDIPEGYSVSREKKERFSLILESASTNQTSMYLCASRLVNTEAFFGQGTRLTVV.

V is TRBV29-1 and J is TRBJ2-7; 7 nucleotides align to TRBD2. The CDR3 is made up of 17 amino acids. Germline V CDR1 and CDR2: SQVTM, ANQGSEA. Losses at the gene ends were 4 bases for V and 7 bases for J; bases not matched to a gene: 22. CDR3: CSVGGLAVTGTMYEQYF. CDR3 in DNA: TGCAGCGTTGGAGGCCTAGCTGTTACGGGGACTATGTATGAGCAGTACTTC.

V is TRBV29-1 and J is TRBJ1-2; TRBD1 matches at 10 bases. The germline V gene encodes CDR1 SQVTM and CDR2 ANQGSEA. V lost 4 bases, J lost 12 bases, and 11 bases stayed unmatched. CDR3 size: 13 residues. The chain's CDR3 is CSVAGTGDIFDTF. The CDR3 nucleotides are TGCAGCGTTGCAGGGACAGGGGATATTTTCGACACCTTC.

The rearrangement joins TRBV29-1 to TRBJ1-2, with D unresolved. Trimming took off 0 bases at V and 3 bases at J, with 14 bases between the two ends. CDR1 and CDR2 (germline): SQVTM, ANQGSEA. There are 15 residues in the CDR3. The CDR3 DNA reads TGCAGCGTTGAAGAAGGCTTGAGCAGCGACTATGGCTACACCTTC. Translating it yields CSVEEGLSSDYGYTF.

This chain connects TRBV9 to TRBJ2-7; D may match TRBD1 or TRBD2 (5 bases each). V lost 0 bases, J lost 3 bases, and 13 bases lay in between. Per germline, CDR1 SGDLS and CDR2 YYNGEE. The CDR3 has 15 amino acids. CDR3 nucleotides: TGTGCCAGCAGCGTAGGTGTGGGGGTAAGCTACGAGCAGTACTTC. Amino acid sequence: CASSVGVGVSYEQYF.

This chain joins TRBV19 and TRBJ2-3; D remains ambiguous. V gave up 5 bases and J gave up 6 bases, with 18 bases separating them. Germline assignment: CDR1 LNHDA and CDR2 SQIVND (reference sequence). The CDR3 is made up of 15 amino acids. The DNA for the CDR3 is TGTGCCAGTAGTCCTCCGCTGAATCGCCTGGATACGCAGTATTTT. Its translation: CASSPPLNRLDTQYF.

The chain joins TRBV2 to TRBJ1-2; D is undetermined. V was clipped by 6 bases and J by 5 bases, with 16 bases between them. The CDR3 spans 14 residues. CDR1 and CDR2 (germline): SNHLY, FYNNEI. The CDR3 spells CASSIPEGPYGYTF. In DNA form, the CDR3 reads TGTGCCAGCAGCATCCCGGAAGGGCCTTATGGCTACACCTTC.

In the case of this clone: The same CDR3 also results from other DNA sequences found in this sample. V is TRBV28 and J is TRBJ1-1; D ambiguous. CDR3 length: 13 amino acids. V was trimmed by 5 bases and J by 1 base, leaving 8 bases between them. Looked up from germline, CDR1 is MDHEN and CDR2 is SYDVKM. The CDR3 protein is CASSPPENTEAFF. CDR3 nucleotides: TGTGCCAGCAGTCCCCCAGAGAACACTGAAGCTTTCTTT.

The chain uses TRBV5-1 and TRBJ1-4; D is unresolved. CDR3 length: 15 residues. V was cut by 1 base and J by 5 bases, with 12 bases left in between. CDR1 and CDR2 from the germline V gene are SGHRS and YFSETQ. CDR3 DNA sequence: TGCGCCAGCAGCTTGTGGGAAGGAGCAAATGAAAAACTGTTTTTT. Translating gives CASSLWEGANEKLFF. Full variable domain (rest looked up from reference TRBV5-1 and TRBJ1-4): KAGVTQTPRYLIKTRGQQVTLSCSPISGHRSVSWYQQTPGQGLQFLFEYFSETQRNKGNFPGRFSGRQFSNSRSEMNVSTLELGDSALYLCASSLWEGANEKLFFGSGTQLSVL.

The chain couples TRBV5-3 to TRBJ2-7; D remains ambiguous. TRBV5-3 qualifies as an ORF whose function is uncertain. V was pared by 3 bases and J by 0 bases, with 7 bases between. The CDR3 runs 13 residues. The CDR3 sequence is CARSSSISYEQYF. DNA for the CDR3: TGTGCCAGAAGCTCATCCATCTCCTACGAGCAGTACTTC.

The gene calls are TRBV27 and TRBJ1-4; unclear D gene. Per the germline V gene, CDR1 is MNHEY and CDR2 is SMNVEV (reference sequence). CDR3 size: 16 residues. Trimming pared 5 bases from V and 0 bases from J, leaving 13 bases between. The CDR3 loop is CASSPWPLATNEKLFF. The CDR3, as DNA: TGTGCCAGCAGTCCGTGGCCCCTAGCAACTAATGAAAAACTGTTTTTT.

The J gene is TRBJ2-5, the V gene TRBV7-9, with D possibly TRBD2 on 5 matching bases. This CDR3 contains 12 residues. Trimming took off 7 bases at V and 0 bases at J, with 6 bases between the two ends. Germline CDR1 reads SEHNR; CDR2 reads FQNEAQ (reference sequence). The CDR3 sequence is CASKRYQETQYF. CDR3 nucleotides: TGTGCCAGCAAGCGGTACCAAGAGACCCAGTACTTC.

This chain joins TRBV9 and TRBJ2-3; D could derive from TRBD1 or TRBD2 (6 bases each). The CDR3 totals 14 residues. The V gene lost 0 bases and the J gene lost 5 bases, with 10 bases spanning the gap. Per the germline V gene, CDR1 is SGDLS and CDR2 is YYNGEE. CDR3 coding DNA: TGTGCCAGCAGCGTAGGTCGGGGGCTAGATACGCAGTATTTT. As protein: CASSVGRGLDTQYF.

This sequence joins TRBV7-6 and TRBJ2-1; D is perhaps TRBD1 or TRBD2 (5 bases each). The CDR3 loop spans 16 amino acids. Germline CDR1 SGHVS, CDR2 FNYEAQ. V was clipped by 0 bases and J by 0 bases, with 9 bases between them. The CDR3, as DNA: TGTGCCAGCAGCTTAGCGCTCGGGACCTCCTACAATGAGCAGTTCTTC. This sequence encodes CASSLALGTSYNEQFF.

The CDR3 sequence is CASSHGRSYEQYF. CDR3 DNA: TGTGCCAGCAGCCACGGCAGGTCCTACGAGCAGTACTTC. This chain links TRBV4-2 with TRBJ2-7, with D unclear. CDR3 length equals 13 residues. Trimming left V 3 bases short and J 1 base short, with 7 bases between. CDR1 is LGHNA, CDR2 YNFKEQ, per germline.

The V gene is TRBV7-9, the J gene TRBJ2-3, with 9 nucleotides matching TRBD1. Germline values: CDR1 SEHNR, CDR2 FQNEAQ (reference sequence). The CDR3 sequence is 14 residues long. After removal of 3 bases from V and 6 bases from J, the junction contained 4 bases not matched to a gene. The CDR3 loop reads CASSFSQGADTQYF. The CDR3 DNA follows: TGTGCCAGCAGCTTTTCACAGGGGGCGGATACGCAGTATTTT.

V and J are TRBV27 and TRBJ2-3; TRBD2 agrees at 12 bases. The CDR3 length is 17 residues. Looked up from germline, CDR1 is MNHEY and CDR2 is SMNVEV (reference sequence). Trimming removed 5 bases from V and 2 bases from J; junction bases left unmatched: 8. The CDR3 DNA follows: TGTGCCAGCAGTGCCTTGACTAGCGGGGGCTCCACAGATACGCAGTATTTT. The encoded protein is CASSALTSGGSTDTQYF.

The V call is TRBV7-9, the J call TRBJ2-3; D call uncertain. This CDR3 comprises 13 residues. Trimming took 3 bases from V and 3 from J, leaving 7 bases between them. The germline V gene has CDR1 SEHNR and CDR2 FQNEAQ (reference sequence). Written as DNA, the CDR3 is TGTGCCAGCAGCTTTTACGCGACAGATACGCAGTATTTT. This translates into CASSFYATDTQYF.

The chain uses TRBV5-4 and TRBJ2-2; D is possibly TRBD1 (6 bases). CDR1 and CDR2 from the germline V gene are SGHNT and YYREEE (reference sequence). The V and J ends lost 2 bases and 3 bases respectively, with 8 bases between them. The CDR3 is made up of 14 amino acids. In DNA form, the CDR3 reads TGTGCCAGCAGCTTTGCAGGGGACACCGGGGAGCTGTTTTTT. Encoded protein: CASSFAGDTGELFF.

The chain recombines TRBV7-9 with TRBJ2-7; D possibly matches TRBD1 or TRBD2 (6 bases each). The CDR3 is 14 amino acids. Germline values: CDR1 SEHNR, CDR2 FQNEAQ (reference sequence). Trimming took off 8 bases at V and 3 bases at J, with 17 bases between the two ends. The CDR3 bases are TGTGCCAGCGCCTCCGGGGGCGGCCACTACGAGCAGTACTTC. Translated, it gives CASASGGGHYEQYF. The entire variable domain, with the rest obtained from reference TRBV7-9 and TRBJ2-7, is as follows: DTGVSQNPRHKITKRGQNVTFRCDPISEHNRLYWYRQTLGQGPEFLTYFQNEAQLEKSRLLSDRFSAERPKGSFSTLEIQRTEQGDSAMYLCASASGGGHYEQYFGPGTRLTVT.

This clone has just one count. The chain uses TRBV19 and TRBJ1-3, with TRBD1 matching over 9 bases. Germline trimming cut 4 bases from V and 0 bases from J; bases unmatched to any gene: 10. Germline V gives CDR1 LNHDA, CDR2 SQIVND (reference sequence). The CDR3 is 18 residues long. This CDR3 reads CASSTPPDRGYSGNTIYF. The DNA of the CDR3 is TGTGCCAGTAGTACACCTCCTGACAGGGGGTACTCTGGAAACACCATATATTTT.

CDR3 sequence (DNA): TGTGCCAGCAGCGAGGCTCTTGGGACAGCAACTAATGAAAAACTGTTTTTT. Translating it yields CASSEALGTATNEKLFF. J is TRBJ1-4 and V is TRBV9; 7 nucleotides agree with TRBD1. Trimming at V came to 3 bases and at J to 0 bases, leaving 8 bases not matched to a gene. CDR3 length equals 17 residues. The V gene's germline CDR1 is SGDLS and CDR2 YYNGEE.

CDR3 sequence reads: CASSEDLGEAFF. The CDR3 region has the DNA TGTGCCAGCAGTGAAGATTTGGGAGAAGCTTTCTTT. The chain employs TRBV6-1 and TRBJ1-1; no firm D call. Per germline, CDR1 MNHNS and CDR2 SASEGT. The CDR3 covers 12 residues. V lost 1 base and J 8 bases, leaving 8 bases between the germline ends.